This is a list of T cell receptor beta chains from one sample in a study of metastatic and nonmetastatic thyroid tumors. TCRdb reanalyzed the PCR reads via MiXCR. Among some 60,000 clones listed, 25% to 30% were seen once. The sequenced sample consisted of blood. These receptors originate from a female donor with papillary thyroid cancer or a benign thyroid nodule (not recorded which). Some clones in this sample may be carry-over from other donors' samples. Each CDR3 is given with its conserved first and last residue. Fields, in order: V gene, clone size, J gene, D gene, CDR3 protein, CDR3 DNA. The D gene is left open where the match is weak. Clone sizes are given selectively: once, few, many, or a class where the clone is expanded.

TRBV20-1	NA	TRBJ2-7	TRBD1	CSAMTGNSYEQYF	TGCAGTGCTATGACAGGGAACTCCTACGAGCAGTACTTC
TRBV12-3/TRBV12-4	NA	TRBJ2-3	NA	CASSLAEERGDTQYF	TGTGCCAGCAGTTTAGCGGAAGAGCGAGGGGATACGCAGTATTTT
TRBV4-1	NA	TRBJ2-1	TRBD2	CASSPWGTSGEQETQFF	TGCGCCAGCAGCCCCTGGGGGACTAGCGGGGAACAAGAGACCCAGTTCTTC
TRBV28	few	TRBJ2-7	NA	CASGVEGVSYEQYF	TGTGCCAGCGGGGTGGAGGGTGTCTCCTACGAGCAGTACTTC
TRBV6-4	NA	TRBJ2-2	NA	CASSREGNTGELFF	TGTGCCAGCTCCCGAGAAGGGAACACCGGGGAGCTGTTTTTT
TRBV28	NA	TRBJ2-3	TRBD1	CASSKWDREADTQYF	TGTGCCAGCAGTAAATGGGACAGGGAGGCAGATACGCAGTATTTT
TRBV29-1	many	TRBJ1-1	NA	CSVVRGMTEAFF	TGCAGCGTTGTGAGGGGAATGACTGAAGCTTTCTTT
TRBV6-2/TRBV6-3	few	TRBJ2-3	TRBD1	CASRTGASDTQYF	TGTGCCAGCAGAACAGGGGCATCAGATACGCAGTATTTT
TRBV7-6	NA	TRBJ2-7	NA	CASSLGDNYEQYF	TGTGCCAGCAGCTTAGGGGACAACTACGAGCAGTACTTC
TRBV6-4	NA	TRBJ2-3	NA	CASSDSEEADTQYF	TGTGCCAGCAGTGACTCTGAGGAGGCAGATACGCAGTATTTT
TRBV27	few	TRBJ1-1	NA	CASSPLWDTEAFF	TGTGCCAGCAGCCCACTTTGGGACACTGAAGCTTTCTTT
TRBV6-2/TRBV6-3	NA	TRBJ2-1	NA	CASSFGQSWNEQFF	TGTGCCAGCAGCTTCGGACAGAGTTGGAATGAGCAGTTCTTC
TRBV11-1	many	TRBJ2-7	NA	CASSATRGEGAYYEQYF	TGTGCCAGCAGCGCGACCAGAGGGGAGGGGGCGTATTACGAGCAGTACTTC
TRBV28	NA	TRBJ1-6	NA	CASSFRGGDNSPLHF	TGTGCCAGCAGTTTTAGGGGCGGGGATAATTCACCCCTCCACTTT
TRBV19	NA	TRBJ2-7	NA	CATSGTVFYEQYF	TGTGCCACCTCCGGGACGGTCTTCTACGAGCAGTACTTC
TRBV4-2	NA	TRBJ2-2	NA	CASSQDATNTGELFF	TGTGCCAGCAGCCAAGATGCCACCAACACCGGGGAGCTGTTTTTT
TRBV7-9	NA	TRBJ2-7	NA	CASSLAGGSTYEQYF	TGTGCCAGCAGCTTAGCAGGGGGGTCCACCTACGAGCAGTACTTC
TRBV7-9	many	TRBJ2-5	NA	CASSWEETQYF	TGTGCCAGCAGCTGGGAAGAGACCCAGTACTTC
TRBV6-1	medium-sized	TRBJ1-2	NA	CASSERVRGHGYTF	TGTGCCAGCAGTGAAAGAGTGAGAGGCCATGGCTACACCTTC
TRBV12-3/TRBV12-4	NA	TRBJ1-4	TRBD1	CASSGTGQGEKLFF	TGTGCCAGCAGTGGGACAGGGCAAGGGGAAAAACTGTTTTTT
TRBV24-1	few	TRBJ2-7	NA	CATSDPLTGEQYF	TGTGCCACCAGTGACCCCCTTACGGGGGAGCAGTACTTC
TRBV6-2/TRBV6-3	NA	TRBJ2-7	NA	CASSRRRQSFYEQYF	TGTGCCAGCAGCCGTCGGAGACAGTCTTTCTACGAGCAGTACTTC
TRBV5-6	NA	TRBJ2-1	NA	CASSPHPGEQFF	TGTGCCAGCAGCCCCCACCCTGGTGAGCAGTTCTTC
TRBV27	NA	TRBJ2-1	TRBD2	CADPPSGVNNEQFF	TGTGCCGACCCCCCGAGCGGGGTAAACAATGAGCAGTTCTTC
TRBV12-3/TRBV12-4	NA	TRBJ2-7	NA	CASSLGRTYEQYF	TGTGCCAGCAGTTTAGGGCGGACCTACGAGCAGTACTTC
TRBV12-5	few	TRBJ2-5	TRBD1	CASGQGTAQETQYF	TGTGCTAGTGGTCAAGGGACAGCCCAAGAGACCCAGTACTTC
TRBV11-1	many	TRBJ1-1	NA	CASSPGANAEAFF	TGTGCCAGCAGCCCTGGGGCGAACGCTGAAGCTTTCTTT
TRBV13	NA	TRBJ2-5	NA	CASSLMTGVPEETQYF	TGTGCCAGCAGCTTAATGACGGGAGTGCCGGAAGAGACCCAGTACTTC
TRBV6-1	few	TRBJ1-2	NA	CASSDNPGRTNYGYTF	TGTGCCAGCAGTGACAATCCGGGACGGACGAACTATGGCTACACCTTC
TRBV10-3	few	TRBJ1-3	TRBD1	CAITRGGSGNTIYF	TGTGCCATCACCAGGGGGGGGTCTGGAAACACCATATATTTT
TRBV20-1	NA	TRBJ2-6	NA	CSARTTTGANVLTF	TGCAGTGCTAGAACGACAACTGGGGCCAACGTCCTGACTTTC
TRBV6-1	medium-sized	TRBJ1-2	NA	CASTSTGHGYTF	TGTGCCAGCACCTCCACAGGGCATGGCTACACCTTC
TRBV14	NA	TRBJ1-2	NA	CASSEIPHYGYTF	TGTGCCAGCAGCGAGATACCGCACTATGGCTACACCTTC
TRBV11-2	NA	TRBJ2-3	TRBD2	CASGGPAGGALSDTQYF	TGTGCCAGCGGGGGCCCGGCGGGAGGGGCGTTGTCAGATACGCAGTATTTT
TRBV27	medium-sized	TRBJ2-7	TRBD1	CASSRQGHSYEQYF	TGTGCCAGCAGCCGACAGGGGCACTCCTACGAGCAGTACTTC
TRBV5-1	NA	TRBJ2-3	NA	CASSLGWNVDTQYF	TGCGCCAGCAGCTTGGGGTGGAACGTAGATACGCAGTATTTT
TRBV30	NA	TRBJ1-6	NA	CAWNNHGDSPLHF	TGTGCCTGGAATAATCATGGCGATTCACCCCTCCACTTT
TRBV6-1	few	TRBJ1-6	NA	CASSEAMASGTNSPLHF	TGTGCCAGCAGTGAAGCGATGGCTTCTGGCACTAATTCACCCCTCCACTTT